The 27 T cell receptor beta chains reported below all come from one sample, sequenced in a study of neoadjuvant anti-PD-1 for oral cavity cancer. The assay was immunoSEQ multiplex PCR, and TCRdb's table has in-frame clones only and misses some. The table has fewer than 70,000 clones, around 80% seen once. Sequenced material: PBMCs, taken before nivolumab (anti-PD-1) treatment. The receptors were gathered from a person between 35 and 79 years old with oral cavity squamous cell carcinoma.

V usage is TRBV9 and J usage is TRBJ1-5, with unresolved D. Germline CDR1 reads SGDLS; CDR2 reads YYNGEE. CDR3 length: 15 amino acids. V was trimmed by 0 bases and J by 1 base, leaving 8 bases between them. For the CDR3, the DNA is TGTGCCAGCAGCGTAGATGACATAAGCAATCAGCCCCAGCATTTT. Translated: CASSVDDISNQPQHF.

V is TRBV19 and J is TRBJ1-1; weak D call: TRBD1 (5 bases). CDR1 LNHDA and CDR2 SQIVND come from the germline V gene (reference sequence). The CDR3 has 12 residues. Trimming cost V 7 bases and J 8 bases, with 14 bases left between them. CDR3 loop: CASTSRGREAFF. CDR3 DNA: TGTGCCAGTACCTCGAGGGGCAGGGAAGCTTTCTTT.

This clone was detected many times. The chain carries TRBV7-9 and TRBJ1-2; 7 bases map to TRBD1. Germline V CDR1 and CDR2: SEHNR, FQNEAQ (reference sequence). After removal of 5 bases from V and 4 bases from J, the junction contained 4 bases not matched to a gene. CDR3 length equals 13 residues. DNA of the CDR3: TGTGCCAGCAGCGAACAGGGGCTCTATGGCTACACCTTC. Its protein is CASSEQGLYGYTF.

The chain carries TRBV19 and TRBJ1-5; D perhaps matches TRBD1 (5 bases). This CDR3 spans 13 amino acids. V was shortened by 9 bases and J by 3 bases, with 12 bases between the two germline ends. Looked up from germline, CDR1 is LNHDA and CDR2 is SQIVND (reference sequence). The CDR3 nucleotides read TGTGCCAGCCGGGACCAAGCCAATCAGCCCCAGCATTTT. It is translated as CASRDQANQPQHF.

The V and J genes are TRBV7-9 and TRBJ1-1; D is ambiguous. This CDR3 contains 13 residues. In germline, CDR1 is SEHNR, CDR2 FQNEAQ (reference sequence). V lost 7 bases and J 3 bases, leaving 12 bases between the germline ends. The CDR3 DNA sequence: TGTGCCAGCAACTCGGACGTGGACACTGAAGCTTTCTTT. Its protein product is CASNSDVDTEAFF.

V is TRBV29-1 and J is TRBJ2-1; D ambiguous. Deletions cut 7 bases from V and 2 bases from J, with 15 bases between. CDR1 and CDR2 from the germline V gene are SQVTM and ANQGSEA. The CDR3 loop spans 14 amino acids. Here the CDR3 reads CSAGPSKAYNEQFF. The CDR3 region has the DNA TGCAGCGCCGGCCCTTCAAAGGCCTACAATGAGCAGTTCTTC.

The rearrangement joins TRBV4-2 to TRBJ2-6, with a weak D call TRBD1 (5 bases). V shed 6 bases and J shed 1 base, with 19 bases lying between them. Germline assignment: CDR1 LGHNA and CDR2 YNFKEQ. The CDR3 is 18 amino acids. This CDR3 reads CASSLFPQSGSGANVLTF. In DNA, the CDR3 is TGTGCCAGCAGTCTTTTCCCCCAATCAGGGTCTGGGGCCAACGTCCTGACTTTC.

This rearrangement joins TRBV25-1 to TRBJ1-6; D is ambiguous. V lost 0 bases to trimming and J lost 10 bases, with 7 bases between them. This CDR3 spans 13 amino acids. Per the germline V gene, CDR1 is MGHDK and CDR2 is SYGVNS. CDR3 sequence: CASSEYVGSPLHF. Here the CDR3 DNA reads TGTGCCAGCAGTGAATATGTGGGATCACCCCTCCACTTT.

The chain uses TRBV7-2 and TRBJ1-2, with TRBD1 as a possible D gene (5 bases). There are 12 residues in the CDR3. CDR1 and CDR2 from the germline V gene are SGHTA and FQGNSA. The V gene lost 3 bases and the J gene lost 8 bases, with 10 bases spanning the gap. CDR3 in amino acids: CASSLGESGYTF. As DNA, the CDR3 is TGTGCCAGCAGCTTGGGGGAGAGCGGCTACACCTTC.

V usage is TRBV15 and J usage is TRBJ1-5; D is uncertain. This CDR3 has 17 amino acids. V was clipped by 0 bases and J by 3 bases, with 15 bases between them. Germline CDR1 is LNHNV and CDR2 is YYDKDF (reference sequence). The CDR3 loop is CATSRDRSNRNNQPQHF. Written as DNA, the CDR3 is TGTGCCACCAGCAGAGATAGGAGCAACCGTAACAATCAGCCCCAGCATTTT.

The chain has TRBV7-2 and TRBJ1-4; 7 nucleotides agree with TRBD1. The CDR3 runs 14 residues. Per the germline V gene, CDR1 is SGHTA and CDR2 is FQGNSA. Trimming removed 5 bases from V and 4 bases from J; junction bases left unmatched: 4. This CDR3 reads CASSRDSRNEKLFF. DNA for the CDR3: TGTGCCAGCAGCCGGGACAGCCGTAATGAAAAACTGTTTTTT.

This clone was counted between two and nine times. The V gene is TRBV5-1, the J gene TRBJ1-1, with D hard to call. Looked up from germline, CDR1 is SGHRS and CDR2 is YFSETQ. Trimming cost V 6 bases and J 3 bases, with 12 bases left between them. This CDR3 contains 13 residues. Written as DNA, the CDR3 is TGCGCCAGCATGATTGGGAGGGACACTGAAGCTTTCTTT. Its translation: CASMIGRDTEAFF. Based on the CDR3 plus reference TRBV5-1 and TRBJ1-1, the full variable domain is KAGVTQTPRYLIKTRGQQVTLSCSPISGHRSVSWYQQTPGQGLQFLFEYFSETQRNKGNFPGRFSGRQFSNSRSEMNVSTLELGDSALYLCASMIGRDTEAFFGQGTRLTVV.

The chain is built from TRBV9 and TRBJ2-7; 10 bases fit TRBD2. The germline V gene encodes CDR1 SGDLS and CDR2 YYNGEE. This CDR3 contains 16 residues. The V segment lost 0 bases and the J segment 4 bases; nucleotides outside the gene matches: 7. The CDR3 protein is CASSVEASGRRYEQYF. The CDR3 DNA reads as TGTGCCAGCAGCGTAGAGGCTAGCGGGAGAAGGTACGAGCAGTACTTC.

The rearrangement uses TRBV5-1 and TRBJ2-3; 10 bases map to TRBD2. Trimming took 5 bases from V and 6 from J; bases not matched to a gene: 9. This CDR3 is 15 amino acids long. Germline CDR1 is SGHRS and CDR2 is YFSETQ. The CDR3 sequence is CASRDSGRSGDTQYF. The CDR3 coding sequence is TGCGCCAGCAGGGATAGCGGGAGGTCTGGGGATACGCAGTATTTT.

This clone was counted only a few times. V gene TRBV28 combines with J gene TRBJ2-5; a weak D match, TRBD2 (6 bases). This CDR3 region has 13 residues. V was trimmed by 4 bases and J by 5 bases, leaving 11 bases between them. Germline assignment: CDR1 MDHEN and CDR2 SYDVKM. The CDR3 sequence: CASSSGVVETQYF. As DNA, the CDR3 is TGTGCCAGCAGTTCGGGGGTCGTCGAGACCCAGTACTTC.

This chain joins TRBV10-1 and TRBJ2-5; a possible D gene is TRBD2 (6 bases). Germline CDR1 WNHNN, CDR2 SYGVQD (reference sequence). The V gene lost 4 bases and the J gene lost 1 base, with 13 bases spanning the gap. The CDR3 loop spans 15 amino acids. As DNA, the CDR3 is TGCGCCAGCAGTGGAAAAGGAGGGATCCAAGAGACCCAGTACTTC. It encodes CASSGKGGIQETQYF.

The chain links TRBV11-2 to TRBJ1-6; D remains ambiguous. Per germline, CDR1 SGHAT and CDR2 FQNNGV. CDR3 length equals 14 residues. Trimming pared 0 bases from V and 10 bases from J, leaving 10 bases between. CDR3 in DNA: TGTGCCAGCAGCTTAGAAGGGTCGGAATCACCCCTCCACTTT. Translation gives CASSLEGSESPLHF.

This clone was counted between two and nine times. The rearrangement joins TRBV6-5 to TRBJ2-7, with D possibly being TRBD2 (5 bases). Per germline, CDR1 MNHEY and CDR2 SVGAGI. V lost 4 bases, J lost 0 bases, and 16 bases lay in between. CDR3 length equals 16 residues. The CDR3 reads CASSWRTFPSSYEQYF. In DNA, the CDR3 is TGTGCCAGCAGTTGGCGGACTTTCCCTAGCTCCTACGAGCAGTACTTC.

The V call is TRBV7-9, the J call TRBJ1-5; possibly TRBD1 for D (6 bases). The V end lost 3 bases, the J end lost 6 bases, and 12 bases lay between the germline ends. Germline CDR1 is SEHNR and CDR2 is FQNEAQ (reference sequence). The CDR3 is 14 residues long. As DNA, the CDR3 is TGTGCCAGCAGCTTTCAGGGGTTGAGTCAGCCCCAGCATTTT. Amino acids: CASSFQGLSQPQHF.

This clone has a single count. V is TRBV5-1 and J is TRBJ2-7; 9 positions match TRBD1. The V segment lost 1 base and the J segment 2 bases; nucleotides outside the gene matches: 19. Germline loops: CDR1 SGHRS, CDR2 YFSETQ. CDR3 length equals 20 residues. CDR3 DNA: TGCGCCAGCAGCTTGTTAACGTTTCAAGGCGGGACAGGGAGTACCTACGAGCAGTACTTC. Translating it yields CASSLLTFQGGTGSTYEQYF.

This chain uses TRBV10-3 with TRBJ1-1, with D perhaps matching TRBD1 (6 bases). Looked up from germline, CDR1 is ENHRY and CDR2 is SYGVKD. Trimming pared 4 bases from V and 14 bases from J, leaving 14 bases between. This CDR3 contains 11 residues. Written as DNA, the CDR3 is TGTGCCATCAGTGTAAACAGGGTGCACTTCTTT. Its translation: CAISVNRVHFF.

The V gene is TRBV5-6, the J gene TRBJ2-4; D possibly corresponds to TRBD2 (5 bases). CDR1 is SGHDT, CDR2 YYEEEE, per germline. CDR3 size: 13 residues. V lost 4 bases, J lost 1 base, and 6 bases lay in between. CDR3 sequence reads: CASSPGAKNIQYF. The CDR3 DNA is TGTGCCAGCAGCCCGGGGGCCAAAAACATTCAGTACTTC.

The chain recombines TRBV5-6 with TRBJ2-1, with TRBD2 as a possible D gene (5 bases). V lost 4 bases to trimming and J lost 4 bases, with 9 bases between them. Germline CDR1 SGHDT, CDR2 YYEEEE. The CDR3 sequence is 13 residues long. CDR3 DNA sequence: TGTGCCAGCAGCCTCCGGGGATACAATGAGCAGTTCTTC. Amino acid sequence: CASSLRGYNEQFF.

The chain links TRBV9 to TRBJ2-3, with 11 bases identical to TRBD1. The CDR3 is 16 residues long. CDR1 is SGDLS and CDR2 is YYNGEE in the germline V gene. Trimming removed 0 bases from V and 6 bases from J; junction bases left unmatched: 6. The CDR3, as DNA: TGTGCCAGCAGCGTAGTGGGACAGGGGGATATTGATACGCAGTATTTT. Protein: CASSVVGQGDIDTQYF.

The chain employs TRBV28 and TRBJ2-5; TRBD2 aligns across 8 bases. Germline lookup yields CDR1 MDHEN and CDR2 SYDVKM. V was pared by 6 bases and J by 5 bases, with 14 bases of the junction left unmatched. The CDR3 covers 16 residues. The CDR3 nucleotides read TGTGCCAGCAGCACCAGACGGGGGGGCAGCGGTGAGACCCAGTACTTC. Translated, it gives CASSTRRGGSGETQYF.

V is TRBV7-2 and J is TRBJ2-5; either TRBD1 or TRBD2 may fit D (5 bases each). Germline values: CDR1 SGHTA, CDR2 FQGNSA. V shed 0 bases and J shed 5 bases, with 10 bases lying between them. The CDR3 length is 14 residues. The CDR3 region has the DNA TGTGCCAGCAGCTTAGCGGGGGTACGGGAGACCCAGTACTTC. It specifies CASSLAGVRETQYF.

Here the CDR3 DNA reads TGTGCCAGCAGCATGACTAGCGGAAAAGAGACCCAGTACTTC. Translating it yields CASSMTSGKETQYF. The chain joins TRBV7-9 to TRBJ2-5, with 9 nucleotides matching TRBD2. The CDR3 runs 14 residues. Germline V gene sequence: CDR1 SEHNR, CDR2 FQNEAQ (reference sequence). V lost 5 bases, J lost 3 bases, and 4 bases stayed unmatched. Variable domain in full (rest from reference TRBV7-9 and TRBJ2-5): DTGVSQNPRHKITKRGQNVTFRCDPISEHNRLYWYRQTLGQGPEFLTYFQNEAQLEKSRLLSDRFSAERPKGSFSTLEIQRTEQGDSAMYLCASSMTSGKETQYFGPGTRLLVL.